The clone carrying this TCR beta chain was seen a few times. Its cognate antigen is unknown. This entry belongs to a study of cytomegalovirus exposure and HLA in healthy donors. Study-wide results and caveats: HLA-A and HLA-B allele assignments for most subjects were reportedly predicted accurately using TCR beta sequences. The authors enumerated around 150 TCR beta chains as linked to cytomegalovirus.

When sampled, the donors appeared nominally healthy, though they likely had unrecorded immune exposures. Germline CDR1 reads MDHEN; CDR2 reads SYDVKM. Losses at the gene ends were 6 bases for V and 3 bases for J; bases not matched to a gene: 4. The CDR3 loop spans 14 amino acids. PCR used 60 Vbeta primers and 13 Jbeta primers. The protocol was immunoSEQ multiplex PCR, while the TCRdb copy is restricted to in-frame clones and leaves out a portion. The table has 150,000 to 180,000 clones, approximately 69% seen once. This sequence joins TRBV28 and TRBJ1-5; 8 nucleotides align to TRBD1. What was sequenced was PBMCs. The sequence was collected from a man aged 25-45 years in good health and CMV-seronegative. The CDR3 is CASSGGQDNQPQHF. The CDR3 nucleotides are TGTGCCAGCAGCGGGGGACAGGACAATCAGCCCCAGCATTTT.